This T cell receptor (beta chain) comes out of a study of blood T cell repertoires in COVID-19. Background on the study: Some COVID-19 samples were acute and others convalescent; all came from the United States, Italy and Spain.

As originally analysed: Estimated nucleated cell counts came from reference gene primer amplification. Libraries were prepared by immunoSEQ multiplex PCR; TCRdb keeps only in-frame clonotypes and omits some of them. Clone size and V and J calls were adopted from that table, with D and trimming inferred from the DNA. The table lists about 130,000 clones, approximately 90% of them singletons. The CDR3 runs to 14 residues. CDR1 is KGHDR and CDR2 is SFDVKD in the germline V gene. With 4 bases removed from V and 6 bases from J, the gap between germline ends came to 13 bases. The origin of this receptor is a man aged 50 or older with active or convalescent COVID-19. The rearrangement joins TRBV24-1 to TRBJ2-3; D might be TRBD2 (6 bases). Sequencing was performed on peripheral blood. In DNA form, the CDR3 reads TGTGCCACCAGTGAGGGGACTGTCTGGGATACGCAGTATTTT. It specifies CATSEGTVWDTQYF.